This T cell receptor (beta chain) was obtained from a study of CD8+ T cells in alopecia areata. Whole-study results and caveats: For patients receiving tofacitinib, scalp clonality and expanded CD8+ clones among the top 100 significantly decreased.

Treatment here: oral pan-JAK inhibitor, 5-10 mg twice daily. Researchers gathered lesional scalp punch biopsies and peripheral blood from patients with alopecia areata. Both CD4+ and CD8+ T cells were separated by sorting PBMCs. As for this clone: Its antigen is not identified.

Reverse transcription of extracted RNA yielded cDNA, which provided the sequencing template. TCRdb's table, derived via immunoSEQ multiplex PCR, lists solely in-frame clones and lacks some. The sample includes 180,000 or so clones, around 49% of them seen just once. Material: CD8+ T cells sorted from blood, obtained at approximately week 51, from a patient treated with tofacitinib. The receptor was isolated from a human donor with alopecia areata.

CDR3 residues: CASSLGNSPLHF. The DNA of the CDR3 is TGTGCCAGCAGCCTTGGTAATTCACCCCTCCACTTT. The chain is built from TRBV6-1 and TRBJ1-6; no clear D gene. V lost 6 bases and J lost 6, with 6 bases in between. The CDR3 sequence is 12 residues long. Germline V gives CDR1 MNHNS, CDR2 SASEGT.